This TCR beta chain was identified during a study of vaccination effects on CD4 cells after COVID-19. Some clones are missing from TCRdb's copy, which holds only in-frame ones; the method was immunoSEQ multiplex PCR. The data show 32,000 or so clones, with 68% seen just once and 3.5% to 4.5% held by the top ten. With roughly 10 days of culture completed, CD4+ T cells were isolated. The CDR3 is made up of 15 amino acids. V gave up 3 bases and J gave up 5 bases; unmatched junction bases: 7. The germline V gene encodes CDR1 DFQATT and CDR2 SNEGSKA (reference sequence). Details on this clone: No antigen is known for it.

The gene calls are TRBV20-1 and TRBJ2-3; 11 bases are shared with TRBD2. This sequence originates from a human donor who received a COVID-19 vaccine. The specimen comprised CD4+ T cells from PBMCs cultured without peptide, sampled before COVID-19 vaccination. The CDR3 is CSASSGRALGDTQYF. The CDR3 DNA sequence: TGCAGTGCTAGTAGCGGGAGGGCCTTGGGAGATACGCAGTATTTT.